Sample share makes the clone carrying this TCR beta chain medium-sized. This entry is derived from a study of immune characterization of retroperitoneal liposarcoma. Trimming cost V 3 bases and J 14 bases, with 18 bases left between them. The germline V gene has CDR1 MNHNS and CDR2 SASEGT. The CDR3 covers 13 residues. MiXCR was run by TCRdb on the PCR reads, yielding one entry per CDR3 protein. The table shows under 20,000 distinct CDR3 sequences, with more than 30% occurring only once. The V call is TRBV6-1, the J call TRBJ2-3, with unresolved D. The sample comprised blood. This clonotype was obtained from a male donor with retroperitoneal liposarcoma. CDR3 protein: CASSERLVSPRYF. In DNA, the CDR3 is TGTGCCAGCAGTGAGCGGCTAGTTAGTCCGCGGTATTTT.